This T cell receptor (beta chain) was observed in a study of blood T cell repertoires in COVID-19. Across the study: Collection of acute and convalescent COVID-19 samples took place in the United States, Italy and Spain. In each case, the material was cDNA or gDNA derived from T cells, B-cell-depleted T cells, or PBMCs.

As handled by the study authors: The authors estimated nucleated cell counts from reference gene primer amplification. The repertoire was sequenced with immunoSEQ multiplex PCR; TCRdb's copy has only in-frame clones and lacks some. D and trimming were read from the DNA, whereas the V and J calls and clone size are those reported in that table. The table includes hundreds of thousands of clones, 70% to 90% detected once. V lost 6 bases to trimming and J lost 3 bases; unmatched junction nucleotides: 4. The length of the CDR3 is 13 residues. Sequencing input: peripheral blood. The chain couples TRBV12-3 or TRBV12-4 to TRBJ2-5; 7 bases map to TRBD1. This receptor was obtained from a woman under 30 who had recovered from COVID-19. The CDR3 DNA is TGTGCCAGCAGCGGGACAGCAAAAGAGACCCAGTACTTC. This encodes CASSGTAKETQYF.